This TCR beta chain was profiled in a study of control samples from healthy donors and cancer patients. Some clones are missing from TCRdb's copy, which holds only in-frame ones; the method was immunoSEQ multiplex PCR. The sample includes 57,000 or so clones, nearly 90% of them seen just once. V lost 7 bases and J 6 bases, leaving 10 bases between the germline ends. CDR1 is MDHEN, CDR2 SYDVKM, per germline. The CDR3 is 11 residues long. V gene TRBV28 combines with J gene TRBJ2-7; D is unclear. The sample taken for sequencing was PBMCs. The receptor comes from a man aged 60 to 75 with colorectal cancer. The CDR3 bases are TGTGCCAGCAACGGCAACAGCGAGCAGTACTTC. Its protein product is CASNGNSEQYF.